This entry concerns a single TCR beta chain. Antigen: not known. The data were produced by immunoSEQ multiplex PCR, yet TCRdb's version contains in-frame clones alone and is incomplete. The sample has 100,000 to 150,000 clones; around 81% are singletons. Germline V CDR1 and CDR2: LNHNV, YYDKDF (reference sequence). The V end was cut by 3 bases, the J end by 4 bases, with 12 bases between. This CDR3 comprises 14 residues. The data originate from a study of radiation and T cells in renal cell carcinoma. Overall study context: Nephrectomy followed 15 Gy stereotactic body radiation by 4 weeks.

Study observations and caveats: From baseline, blood top tumor clonotypes peaked at 2 weeks post-radiation.

Documented time point: blood 2 weeks post-SBRT. The treatment here: 15 Gy SBRT to primary tumor, nephrectomy 4 weeks later. Radiation-treated patients gave blood at baseline, week 2 and week 4. The patient's renal cell carcinoma had clear cell pathology. The clonotype was recovered from a man aged 45 to 65 with renal cell carcinoma. Sequenced here: blood, sampled from a patient whose treatment included radiotherapy and nephrectomy. The chain uses TRBV15 and TRBJ1-2, with D perhaps TRBD1 (5 bases). CDR3 region: CATSSWGGSYGYTF. As DNA, the CDR3 is TGTGCCACCAGCAGTTGGGGGGGATCCTATGGCTACACCTTC.